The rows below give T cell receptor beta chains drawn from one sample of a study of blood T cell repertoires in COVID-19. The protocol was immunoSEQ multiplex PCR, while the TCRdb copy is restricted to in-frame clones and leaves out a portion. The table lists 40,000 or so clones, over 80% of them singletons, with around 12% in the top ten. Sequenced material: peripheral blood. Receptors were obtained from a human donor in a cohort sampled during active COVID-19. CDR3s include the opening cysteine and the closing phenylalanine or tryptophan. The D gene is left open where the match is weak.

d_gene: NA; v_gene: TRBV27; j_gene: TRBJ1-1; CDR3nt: TGTGCCAGCAGTCCCTATCAGGGCGGTGACACTGAAGCTTTCTTT; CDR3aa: CASSPYQGGDTEAFF
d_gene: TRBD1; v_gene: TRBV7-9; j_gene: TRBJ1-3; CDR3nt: TGTGCCAGCAGCTTTGGACAGGGGAGCTCTGGAAACACCATATATTTT; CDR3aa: CASSFGQGSSGNTIYF
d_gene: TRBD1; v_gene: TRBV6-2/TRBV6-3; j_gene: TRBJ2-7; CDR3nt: TGTGCCAGCAGTGAGGGGGCACCCTACGAGCAGTACTTC; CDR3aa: CASSEGAPYEQYF
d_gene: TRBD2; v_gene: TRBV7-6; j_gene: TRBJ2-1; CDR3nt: TGTGCCAGCAGCCGCGGTGGGCTAGCGGGAGGGGGTGAGCAGTTCTTC; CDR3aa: CASSRGGLAGGGEQFF
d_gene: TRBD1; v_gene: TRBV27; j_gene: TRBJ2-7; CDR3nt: TGTGCCAGCACCCCCGCCCGAGACAGGGCCTACGAGCAGTACTTC; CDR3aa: CASTPARDRAYEQYF
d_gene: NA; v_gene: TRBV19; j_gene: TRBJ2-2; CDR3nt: TGTGCCAGTAGTATAACGGGGACTGCGAACACCGGGGAGCTGTTTTTT; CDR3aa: CASSITGTANTGELFF
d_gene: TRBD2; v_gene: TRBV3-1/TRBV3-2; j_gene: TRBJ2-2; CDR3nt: TGTGCCAGCAGCCAAGGACCGGGACTAGTATCCGGGGAGCTGTTTTTT; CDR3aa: CASSQGPGLVSGELFF
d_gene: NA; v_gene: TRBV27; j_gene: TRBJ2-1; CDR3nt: TGTGCCAGCAGTTTATCGATTCAGATTTCCTACAATGAGCAGTTCTTC; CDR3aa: CASSLSIQISYNEQFF
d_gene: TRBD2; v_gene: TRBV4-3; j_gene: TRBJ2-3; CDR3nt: TGCGCCAGCAGCCAAGAGGGGGTTTCAGGACTAGCGGGGCGAAGCACAGATACGCAGTATTTT; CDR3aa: CASSQEGVSGLAGRSTDTQYF
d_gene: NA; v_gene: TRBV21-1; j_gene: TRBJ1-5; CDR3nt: TGTGCCAGGCGTTTAACCCGCAGGGGGCACAGCAATCAGCCCCAGCATTTT; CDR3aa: CARRLTRRGHSNQPQHF